These T cell receptor beta chains were read from a single sample in a study of blood T cells in healthy people across ages. In TCRdb, the 5' RACE reads were re-called with MiXCR into one record per CDR3 protein. The sample contains roughly 800,000 distinct CDR3 sequences, roughly 25% of which appear only once. A further study also used this sample, focusing on T cells of mothers and their children.

The specimen sequenced was blood. These receptors were collected from a boy younger than 18 in good health. Both conserved end residues are part of each CDR3. The D gene is left open where the match is weak. Size values are once, few and many counts, or a class for expanded clones, and some rows have none.

>TRBJ2-1|TRBD2|TRBV13|.
CANSSTGTSGSRGYNEQFF
TGTGCCAACAGCTCGACCGGGACTAGCGGGAGTAGAGGCTACAATGAGCAGTTCTTC
>TRBJ1-1|.|TRBV7-2|few
CASSLVSVPSTEAFF
TGTGCCAGCAGCTTAGTTTCCGTCCCGTCGACTGAAGCTTTCTTT
>TRBJ2-3|TRBD1|TRBV20-1|.
CSVPRRDRGWDTQYF
TGCAGTGTTCCCAGACGGGACAGGGGTTGGGATACGCAGTATTTT
>TRBJ2-5|.|TRBV2|.
CASSEGQGGETQYF
TGTGCCAGCAGTGAAGGGCAGGGCGGGGAGACCCAGTACTTC
>TRBJ1-3|.|TRBV12-3/TRBV12-4|.
CASRRGGTGNTIYF
TGTGCCAGCAGGCGGGGAGGAACTGGAAACACCATATATTTT
>TRBJ1-4|TRBD1|TRBV5-5|.
CASTRDSFNEKLFF
TGTGCCAGCACCCGGGACAGTTTTAATGAAAAACTGTTTTTT
>TRBJ2-7|.|TRBV29-1|.
CSVVSQGNYEQYF
TGCAGCGTTGTTTCGCAGGGGAACTACGAGCAGTACTTC
>TRBJ2-4|.|TRBV6-2/TRBV6-3|.
CASSGWGGENIQYF
TGTGCCAGCAGTGGCTGGGGCGGAGAAAACATTCAGTACTTC
>TRBJ1-1|.|TRBV30|.
CACSPVGNTEAFF
TGTGCCTGCTCTCCAGTGGGGAACACTGAAGCTTTCTTT
>TRBJ2-7|TRBD2|TRBV6-6|few
CASSQLGLAGESYEQYF
TGTGCCAGCAGTCAACTGGGACTAGCGGGGGAATCCTACGAGCAGTACTTC
>TRBJ1-5|.|TRBV4-1|few
CASSREGNQPQHF
TGCGCCAGCAGCCGGGAGGGCAATCAGCCCCAGCATTTT
>TRBJ1-3|.|TRBV12-3/TRBV12-4|.
CASSMGGQRSGNTIYF
TGTGCCAGCAGTATGGGGGGCCAACGCTCTGGAAACACCATATATTTT
>TRBJ2-5|.|TRBV28|few
CASSLSAAQETQYF
TGTGCCAGCAGTTTATCCGCCGCCCAAGAGACCCAGTACTTC
>TRBJ2-1|.|TRBV4-3|.
CASGGGGEQFF
TGCGCCAGCGGTGGCGGCGGCGAGCAGTTCTTC
>TRBJ2-1|TRBD2|TRBV2|few
CASAGTRNNEQFF
TGTGCCAGCGCCGGGACTAGAAACAATGAGCAGTTCTTC
>TRBJ1-1|.|TRBV19|.
CASSIDGPGNTEAFF
TGTGCCAGTAGTATAGATGGGCCAGGGAACACTGAAGCTTTCTTT
>TRBJ1-4|.|TRBV7-9|.
CASSDATNEKLFF
TGTGCCAGCAGCGATGCAACTAATGAAAAACTGTTTTTT
>TRBJ1-6|.|TRBV4-3|few
CASSQEVGYNSPLHF
TGCGCCAGCAGCCAAGAGGTGGGGTATAATTCACCCCTCCACTTT
>TRBJ1-2|.|TRBV3-1|once
CASSQDGLRYTF
TGTGCCAGCAGCCAAGATGGATTACGCTACACCTTC
>TRBJ2-7|.|TRBV29-1|few
CSVEVRGRRGGRNALCDEQYF
TGCAGCGTTGAAGTCCGAGGCCGTAGGGGGGGGCGAAACGCTCTGTGCGACGAGCAGTACTTC
>TRBJ1-4|.|TRBV18|.
CASSPDQLDEKLFF
TGTGCCAGCTCACCTGACCAGCTCGATGAAAAACTGTTTTTT
>TRBJ2-7|TRBD1|TRBV5-5|few
CASSLLRTGVYEQYF
TGTGCCAGCAGCTTGTTGAGGACAGGGGTTTACGAGCAGTACTTC
>TRBJ2-5|.|TRBV6-6|many
CASSRGGLGETQYF
TGTGCCAGCAGCCGGGGTGGGTTGGGGGAGACCCAGTACTTC
>TRBJ1-1|.|TRBV7-4|few
CASSLVRGGRGTEAFF
TGTGCCAGCAGCTTAGTACGGGGGGGGCGCGGGACTGAAGCTTTCTTT
>TRBJ2-1|TRBD1|TRBV7-2|.
CASSYLQGIDEQFF
TGTGCCAGCAGCTACCTACAGGGGATCGATGAGCAGTTCTTC